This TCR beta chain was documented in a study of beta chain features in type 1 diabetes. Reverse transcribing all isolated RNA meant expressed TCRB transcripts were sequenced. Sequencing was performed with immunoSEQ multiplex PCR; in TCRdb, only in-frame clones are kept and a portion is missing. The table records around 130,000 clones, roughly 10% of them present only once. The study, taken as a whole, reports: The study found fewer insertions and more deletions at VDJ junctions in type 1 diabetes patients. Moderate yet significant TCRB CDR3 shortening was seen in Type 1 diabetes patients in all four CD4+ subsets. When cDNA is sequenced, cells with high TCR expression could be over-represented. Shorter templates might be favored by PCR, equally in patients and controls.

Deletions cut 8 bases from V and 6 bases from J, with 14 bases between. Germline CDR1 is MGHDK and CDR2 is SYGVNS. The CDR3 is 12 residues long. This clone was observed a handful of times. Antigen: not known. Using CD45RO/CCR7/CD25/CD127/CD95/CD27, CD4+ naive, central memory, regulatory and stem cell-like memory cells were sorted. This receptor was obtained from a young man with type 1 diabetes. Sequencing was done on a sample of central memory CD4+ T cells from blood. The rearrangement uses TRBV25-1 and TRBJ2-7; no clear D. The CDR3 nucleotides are TGTGCCAGCGCAGAACAGTACAGCGAGCAGTACTTC. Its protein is CASAEQYSEQYF.